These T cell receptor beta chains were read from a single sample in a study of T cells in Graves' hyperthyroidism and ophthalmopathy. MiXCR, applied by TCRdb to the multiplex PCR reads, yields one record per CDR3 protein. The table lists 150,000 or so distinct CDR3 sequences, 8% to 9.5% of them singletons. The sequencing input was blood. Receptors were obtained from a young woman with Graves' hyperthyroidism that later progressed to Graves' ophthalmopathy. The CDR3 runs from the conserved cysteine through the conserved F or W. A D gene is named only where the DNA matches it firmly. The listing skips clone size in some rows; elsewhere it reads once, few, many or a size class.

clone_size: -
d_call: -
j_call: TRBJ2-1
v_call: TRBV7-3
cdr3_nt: TGTGCCAGCAGCCCCGACAGCTCCTACAATGAGCAGTTCTTC
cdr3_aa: CASSPDSSYNEQFF

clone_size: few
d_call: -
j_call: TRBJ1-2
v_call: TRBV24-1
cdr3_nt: TGTGCCACCAGTGATCCCGGACATTCTGTAGGCGGCTACACCTTC
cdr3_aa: CATSDPGHSVGGYTF

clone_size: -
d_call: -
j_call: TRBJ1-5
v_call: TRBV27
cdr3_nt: TGTGCCAGCAGTCCCCTTTGGGATCCGGGTCAGCCCCAGCATTTT
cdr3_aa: CASSPLWDPGQPQHF

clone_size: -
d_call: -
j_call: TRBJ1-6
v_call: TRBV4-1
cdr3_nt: TGCGCCAGCAGCCAATGGGTCCCCTGGGGTTCACCCCTCCACTTT
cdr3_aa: CASSQWVPWGSPLHF

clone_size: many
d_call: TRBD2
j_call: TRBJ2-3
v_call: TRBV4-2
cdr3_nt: TGTGCCAGCAGCCAAACAGCGGGAGAAGGCACAGATACGCAGTATTTT
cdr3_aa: CASSQTAGEGTDTQYF

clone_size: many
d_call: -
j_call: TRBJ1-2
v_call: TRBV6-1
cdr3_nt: TGTGCCAGCAGTGAAGCTCGGGGGGTCGGCTATGGCTACACCTTC
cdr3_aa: CASSEARGVGYGYTF

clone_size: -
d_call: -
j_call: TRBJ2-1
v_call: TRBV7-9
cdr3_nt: TGTGCCAGCAGCTCAGGAGATCGTAATGAGCAGTTCTTC
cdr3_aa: CASSSGDRNEQFF

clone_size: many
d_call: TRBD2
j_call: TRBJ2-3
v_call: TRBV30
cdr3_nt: TGTGCCTGGAGTGTGGGACTAGCGGGGACCACAGATACGCAGTATTTT
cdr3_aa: CAWSVGLAGTTDTQYF

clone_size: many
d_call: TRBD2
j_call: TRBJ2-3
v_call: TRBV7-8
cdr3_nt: TGTGCCAGCAGCTTCACTAGCGGGACTAGCACAGATACGCAGTATTTT
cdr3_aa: CASSFTSGTSTDTQYF

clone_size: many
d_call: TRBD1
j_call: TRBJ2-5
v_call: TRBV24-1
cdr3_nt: TGTGCCACCAGACAGGGGGCTTCCGAGACCCAGTACTTC
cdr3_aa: CATRQGASETQYF

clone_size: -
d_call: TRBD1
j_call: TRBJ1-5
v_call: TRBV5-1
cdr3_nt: TGCGCCAGCAGCTTAGGACAGGCTTCCCAGCCCCAGCATTTT
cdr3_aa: CASSLGQASQPQHF

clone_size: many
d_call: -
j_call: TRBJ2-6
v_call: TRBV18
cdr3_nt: TGTGCCAGCTCACCCGACAGTTCTGGGGCCAACGTCCTGACTTTC
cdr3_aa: CASSPDSSGANVLTF

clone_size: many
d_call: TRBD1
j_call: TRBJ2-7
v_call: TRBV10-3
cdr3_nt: TGTGCCATCCGGGACAGCTCCTACGAGCAGTACTTC
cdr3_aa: CAIRDSSYEQYF

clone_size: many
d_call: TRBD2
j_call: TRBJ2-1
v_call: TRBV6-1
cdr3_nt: TGTGCCAGCAGTGCTCCCGCGGGGGGGGGACTGGATGAGCAGTTCTTC
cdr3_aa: CASSAPAGGGLDEQFF

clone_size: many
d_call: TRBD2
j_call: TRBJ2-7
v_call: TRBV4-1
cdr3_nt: TGCGCCAGCAGCCAATTTCAAGGCGGGAGCTCCTACGAGCAGTACTTC
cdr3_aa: CASSQFQGGSSYEQYF

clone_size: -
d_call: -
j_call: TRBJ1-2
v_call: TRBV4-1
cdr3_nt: TGCGCCAGCAGCCAGCAGAGTAACTATGGCTACACCTTC
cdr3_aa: CASSQQSNYGYTF

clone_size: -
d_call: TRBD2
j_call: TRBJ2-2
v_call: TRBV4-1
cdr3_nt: TGCGCCAGCAGCCAAGGAGGACTAGCGGCGAACACCGGGGAGCTGTTTTTT
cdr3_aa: CASSQGGLAANTGELFF

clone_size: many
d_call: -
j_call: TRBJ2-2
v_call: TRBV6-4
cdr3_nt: TGTGCCAGCAGTAAGGAGGGGGCGATGACCGGGGAGCTGTTTTTT
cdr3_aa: CASSKEGAMTGELFF

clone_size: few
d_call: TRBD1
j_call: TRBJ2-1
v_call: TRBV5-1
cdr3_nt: TGCGCCAGCAGCCCCGGACAGGCTTTATCTTTTAATGAGCAGTTCTTC
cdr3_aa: CASSPGQALSFNEQFF

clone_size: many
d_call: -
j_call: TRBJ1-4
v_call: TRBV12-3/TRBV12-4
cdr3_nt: TGTGCCAGCAGTTTGAGCGGGGGGCGAACTAATGAAAAACTGTTTTTT
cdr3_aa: CASSLSGGRTNEKLFF

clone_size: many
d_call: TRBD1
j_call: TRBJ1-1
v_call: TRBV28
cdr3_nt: TGTGCCAGCAGCCCCCCTTACCGGGGGACAGGGTCTTTCTTT
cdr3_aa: CASSPPYRGTGSFF

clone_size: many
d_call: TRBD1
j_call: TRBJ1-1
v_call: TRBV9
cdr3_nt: TGTGCCAGCAGCGTACTGGCTAGGACAGGGAGAATGGGTGAAGCTTTCTTT
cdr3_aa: CASSVLARTGRMGEAFF

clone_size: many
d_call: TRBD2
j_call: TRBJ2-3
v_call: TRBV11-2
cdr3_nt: TGTGCCAGCAGCGCGGGACTAGCGGGGGCCGAAAGCACAGATACGCAGTATTTT
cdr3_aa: CASSAGLAGAESTDTQYF

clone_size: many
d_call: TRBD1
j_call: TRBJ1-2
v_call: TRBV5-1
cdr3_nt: TGCGCCAGCAGACCCGACAGGGGTTATGGCTACACCTTC
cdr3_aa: CASRPDRGYGYTF

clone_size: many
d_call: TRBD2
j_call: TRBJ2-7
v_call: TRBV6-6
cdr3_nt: TGTGCCAGCAGTTACTCGAGGGGACTAGGAGGTTACGAGCAGTACTTC
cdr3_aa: CASSYSRGLGGYEQYF

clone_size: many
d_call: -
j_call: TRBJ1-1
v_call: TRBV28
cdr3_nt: TGTGCCAGCAGTTTATTACACCGCCCGGGGACTGAAGCTTTCTTT
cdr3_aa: CASSLLHRPGTEAFF

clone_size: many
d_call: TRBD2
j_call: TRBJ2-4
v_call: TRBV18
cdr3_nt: TGTGCCAGCTCACCATCTAGCGGGAGAACCAAAAACATTCAGTACTTC
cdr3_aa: CASSPSSGRTKNIQYF

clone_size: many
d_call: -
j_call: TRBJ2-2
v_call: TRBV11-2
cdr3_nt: TGTGCCAGCAGCGATTTCGGGGGCACCGGGGAGCTGTTTTTT
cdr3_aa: CASSDFGGTGELFF

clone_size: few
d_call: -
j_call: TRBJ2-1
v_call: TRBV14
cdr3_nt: TGTGCCAGCAGCCAAGATGGGTTTAATGAGCAGTTCTTC
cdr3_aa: CASSQDGFNEQFF

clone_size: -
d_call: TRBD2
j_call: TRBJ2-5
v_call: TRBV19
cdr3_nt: TGTGCCAGTAGTACTCGAATAGCGGGAGAGTCGGAGACCCAGTACTTC
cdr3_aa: CASSTRIAGESETQYF

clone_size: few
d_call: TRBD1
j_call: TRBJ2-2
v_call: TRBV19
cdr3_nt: TGTGCCAGTAGTATGGACAGGGCCGGCGGGGAGCTGTTTTTT
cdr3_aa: CASSMDRAGGELFF

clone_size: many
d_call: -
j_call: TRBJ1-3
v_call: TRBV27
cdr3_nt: TGTGCCAGCAGTCCTGAATTTGGTGCTGGAAACACCATATATTTT
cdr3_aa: CASSPEFGAGNTIYF

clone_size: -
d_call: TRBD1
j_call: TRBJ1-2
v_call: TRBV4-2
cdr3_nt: TGTGCCAGCAGCCAAGATAGGCAGGGGGGCTATGGCTACACCTTC
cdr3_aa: CASSQDRQGGYGYTF

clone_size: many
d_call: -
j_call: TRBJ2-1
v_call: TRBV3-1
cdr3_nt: TGTGCCAGCAGCCAGACTGATACCTACAATGAGCAGTTCTTC
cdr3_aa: CASSQTDTYNEQFF

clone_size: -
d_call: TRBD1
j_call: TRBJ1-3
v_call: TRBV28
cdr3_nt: TGTGCCAGCCAGACAGGGGCTGGAAACACCATATATTTT
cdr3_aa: CASQTGAGNTIYF

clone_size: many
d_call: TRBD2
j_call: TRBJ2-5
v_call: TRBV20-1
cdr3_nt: TGCAGTGCTAGAGATCGGGACTACGACCAAGAGACCCAGTACTTC
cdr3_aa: CSARDRDYDQETQYF

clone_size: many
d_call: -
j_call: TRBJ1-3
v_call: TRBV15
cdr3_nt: TGTGCCACCAGCCCGGACATTTCCTCTGGAAACACCATATATTTT
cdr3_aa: CATSPDISSGNTIYF

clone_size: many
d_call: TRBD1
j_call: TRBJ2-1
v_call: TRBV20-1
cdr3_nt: TGCAGTGCTGGGGACAGGGGAAGGCATGAGCAGTTCTTC
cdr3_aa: CSAGDRGRHEQFF

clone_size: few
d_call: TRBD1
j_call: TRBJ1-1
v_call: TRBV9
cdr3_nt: TGTGCCAGCAGCGTATCCCTCCCAGGGGGCCCTGAAGCTTTCTTT
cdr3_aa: CASSVSLPGGPEAFF

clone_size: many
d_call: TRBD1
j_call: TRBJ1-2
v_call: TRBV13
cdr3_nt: TGTGCCAGCAGCGGGGGCCGGGACAGGCCCTATGGCTACACCTTC
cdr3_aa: CASSGGRDRPYGYTF

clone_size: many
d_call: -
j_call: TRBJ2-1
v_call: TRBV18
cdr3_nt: TGTGCCAGCTCACGGTCTAAAAGGGGCGTCGGTCCCGACAATGAGCAGTTCTTC
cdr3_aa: CASSRSKRGVGPDNEQFF

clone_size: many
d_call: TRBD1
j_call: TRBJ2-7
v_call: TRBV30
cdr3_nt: TGTGCCTGGAGTGTACCCCGGACAGGGTTAGTTACCGAGCAGTACTTC
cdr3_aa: CAWSVPRTGLVTEQYF

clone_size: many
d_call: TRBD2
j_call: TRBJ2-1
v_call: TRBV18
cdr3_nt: TGTGCCAGCTCACCCAGGACTAGCGGGGCCCCTCAGAATGAGCAGTTCTTC
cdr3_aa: CASSPRTSGAPQNEQFF

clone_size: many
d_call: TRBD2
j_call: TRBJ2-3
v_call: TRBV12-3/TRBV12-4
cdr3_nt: TGTGCCAGCAGAGGACTAGCGGGAGATTCGGGGGATACGCAGTATTTT
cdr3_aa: CASRGLAGDSGDTQYF

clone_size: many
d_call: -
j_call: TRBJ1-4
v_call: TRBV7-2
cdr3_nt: TGTGCCAGCAGCCGGTGGAGCGGGGACGAAAAACTGTTTTTT
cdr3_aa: CASSRWSGDEKLFF